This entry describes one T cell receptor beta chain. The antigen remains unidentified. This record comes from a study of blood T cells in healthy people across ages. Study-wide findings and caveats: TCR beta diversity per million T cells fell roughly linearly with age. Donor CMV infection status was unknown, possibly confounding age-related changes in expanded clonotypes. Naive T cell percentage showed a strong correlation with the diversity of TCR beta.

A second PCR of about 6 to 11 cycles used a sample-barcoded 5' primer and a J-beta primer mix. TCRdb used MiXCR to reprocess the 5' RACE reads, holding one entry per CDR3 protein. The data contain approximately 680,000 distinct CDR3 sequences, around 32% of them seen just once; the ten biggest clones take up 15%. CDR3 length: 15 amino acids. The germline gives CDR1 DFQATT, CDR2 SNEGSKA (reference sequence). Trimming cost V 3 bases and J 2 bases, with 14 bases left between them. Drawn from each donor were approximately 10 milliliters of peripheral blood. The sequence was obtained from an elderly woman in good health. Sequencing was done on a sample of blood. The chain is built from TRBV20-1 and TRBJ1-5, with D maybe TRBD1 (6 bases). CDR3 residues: CSARVSGVGNQPQHF. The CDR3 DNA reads TGCAGTGCTAGGGTCTCAGGGGTGGGCAATCAGCCCCAGCATTTT.